A single sample is the source of the 14 T cell receptor beta chains below, sequenced in a study of follicular helper T cells after annual influenza vaccination. Documented time point: 2015-2016 season, pre-vaccination. Method: immunoSEQ multiplex PCR; TCRdb's copy keeps in-frame clones and lacks some. The table lists roughly 15,000 clones, nearly 80% of them singletons. The sample consisted of CXCR5- memory CD4+ T cells sorted from blood, taken on the day of influenza vaccination. Source of these receptors: an adult who received the influenza vaccine.

This clone was detected only once. The chain is built from TRBV4-2 and TRBJ1-4, with unresolved D. V was trimmed by 8 bases and J by 0 bases, leaving 10 bases between them. The CDR3 consists of 14 residues. Germline V gene sequence: CDR1 LGHNA, CDR2 YNFKEQ. The CDR3 reads CASVQTTTNEKLFF. The CDR3 DNA follows: TGTGCCAGCGTGCAGACCACAACTAATGAAAAACTGTTTTTT.

The chain employs TRBV19 and TRBJ1-2, with D possibly matching TRBD1 (5 bases). The CDR3 spans 15 residues. Germline CDR1 LNHDA, CDR2 SQIVND (reference sequence). V was pared by 4 bases and J by 3 bases, with 15 bases between. In nucleotides, the CDR3 is TGTGCCAGTAGTAACCCCAGACAGACCCACTATGGCTACACCTTC. It yields the protein CASSNPRQTHYGYTF.

The V gene is TRBV5-6, the J gene TRBJ2-2; 9 nucleotides line up with TRBD1. The CDR3 is 15 residues long. Germline assignment: CDR1 SGHDT and CDR2 YYEEEE. The junction had 7 bases not matched to a gene; V was cut back by 4 bases and J by 6 bases. The CDR3: CASSRIRTGAGELFF. The CDR3 nucleotides are TGTGCCAGCAGCCGGATTCGGACAGGGGCCGGGGAGCTGTTTTTT.

This clone was picked up a small number of times. CDR3 sequence reads: CASSLITGNTGELFF. CDR3 coding DNA: TGTGCCAGCAGCTTAATCACAGGGAACACCGGGGAGCTGTTTTTT. The chain links TRBV11-1 to TRBJ2-2; maybe TRBD1 (5 bases). The CDR3 sequence is 15 residues long. CDR1 and CDR2 (germline): SGHAT, FQDESV (reference sequence). V shed 2 bases and J shed 1 base, with 8 bases lying between them.

Notes on this clone: A junction boundary mismatches the germline segment, possibly from a read error. The chain uses TRBV7-6 and TRBJ1-3; no definite D call. There are 18 residues in the CDR3. The V gene's germline CDR1 is SGHVS and CDR2 FNYEAQ. In DNA, the CDR3 is TGTGCCAGCAGCCTAGCGGGAGGTGGCAGAAAATCTGGAAACACCATATATTTT. The encoded protein is CASSLAGGGRKSGNTIYF.

Only one count was recorded for this clone. The rearrangement uses TRBV11-2 and TRBJ2-3; the D gene is possibly TRBD2 (5 bases). This CDR3 is built from 12 residues. Germline lookup yields CDR1 SGHAT and CDR2 FQNNGV. V lost 5 bases, J lost 5 bases, and 8 bases lay in between. CDR3 in DNA: TGTGCCAGCAGCCCCGGAGGAGATACGCAGTATTTT. Translation: CASSPGGDTQYF.

The rearrangement joins TRBV27 to TRBJ1-1, with 8 bases lining up with TRBD1. The length of the CDR3 is 14 residues. Trimming cost V 5 bases and J 2 bases; bases outside gene matches: 4. Germline values: CDR1 MNHEY, CDR2 SMNVEV (reference sequence). The CDR3 bases are TGTGCCAGCAGTCGAGACAGGGGAAACACTGAAGCTTTCTTT. Protein sequence: CASSRDRGNTEAFF.

The table lists this clone with a count of one. The chain couples TRBV7-2 to TRBJ2-4; no firm D call. Germline lookup yields CDR1 SGHTA and CDR2 FQGNSA. Deletions cut 1 base from V and 2 bases from J, with 9 bases between. This CDR3 region has 15 residues. The CDR3 is CASSLDSFSKNIQYF. CDR3 sequence (DNA): TGTGCCAGCAGCTTAGACAGCTTCTCCAAAAACATTCAGTACTTC.

This chain joins TRBV28 and TRBJ1-2; 9 nucleotides match TRBD1. Germline assignment: CDR1 MDHEN and CDR2 SYDVKM. The CDR3 loop spans 16 amino acids. V shed 5 bases and J 6 bases; nucleotides not matched to a gene: 13. CDR3 bases: TGTGCCAGCAGTGCCCGGCCCTTGACAGGGGGAGATGGCTACACCTTC. Translation: CASSARPLTGGDGYTF.

The V call is TRBV11-2, the J call TRBJ1-2; D is unresolved. CDR1 and CDR2 (germline): SGHAT, FQNNGV. With 5 bases removed from V and 4 bases from J, the gap between germline ends came to 5 bases. CDR3 length: 11 residues. The CDR3 sequence is CASSPGYGYTF. For the CDR3, the DNA is TGTGCCAGCAGCCCGGGCTATGGCTACACCTTC. Combining the CDR3 with reference TRBV11-2 and TRBJ1-2 gives the whole variable domain EAGVAQSPRYKIIEKRQSVAFWCNPISGHATLYWYQQILGQGPKLLIQFQNNGVVDDSQLPKDRFSAERLKGVDSTLKIQPAKLEDSAVYLCASSPGYGYTFGSGTRLTVV.

The V gene is TRBV2, the J gene TRBJ2-3, with unresolved D. Trimming shortened V by 2 bases and J by 4 bases, and 7 bases separated the two germline ends. Germline assignment: CDR1 SNHLY and CDR2 FYNNEI. The CDR3 consists of 13 residues. The CDR3 coding sequence is TGTGCCAGCAGTGAAAGCCTAGCAGATACGCAGTATTTT. Amino acid sequence: CASSESLADTQYF. Full variable domain (rest looked up from reference TRBV2 and TRBJ2-3): EPEVTQTPSHQVTQMGQEVILRCVPISNHLYFYWYRQILGQKVEFLVSFYNNEISEKSEIFDDQFSVERPDGSNFTLKIRSTKLEDSAMYFCASSESLADTQYFGPGTRLTVL.

The genes are TRBV6-5 and TRBJ2-3, with D maybe TRBD2 (6 bases). There are 13 residues in the CDR3. In germline, CDR1 is MNHEY, CDR2 SVGAGI. Trimming left V 8 bases short and J 4 bases short, with 13 bases between. The CDR3 loop reads CASALLASDTQYF. CDR3 sequence (DNA): TGTGCCAGCGCTCTACTAGCATCAGATACGCAGTATTTT.

The chain has TRBV11-3 and TRBJ2-1, with a weak D call TRBD1 (6 bases). V lost 3 bases to trimming and J lost 9 bases, with 12 bases between them. This CDR3 contains 13 residues. Germline V gene data show CDR1 as SGHNT and CDR2 as YENEEA. In DNA form, the CDR3 reads TGTGCCAGCAGCTTGGGGGCAGGTGGTGAGCAGTTCTTC. Its protein product is CASSLGAGGEQFF.

The chain combines TRBV5-1 with TRBJ2-5, with D maybe TRBD2 (5 bases). Per germline, CDR1 SGHRS and CDR2 YFSETQ. This CDR3 is built from 14 residues. V gave up 3 bases and J gave up 4 bases, with 13 bases separating them. The CDR3 region has the DNA TGCGCCAGCAGCTGGGCGGCGGAGGTAGAGACCCAGTACTTC. Amino acids: CASSWAAEVETQYF.